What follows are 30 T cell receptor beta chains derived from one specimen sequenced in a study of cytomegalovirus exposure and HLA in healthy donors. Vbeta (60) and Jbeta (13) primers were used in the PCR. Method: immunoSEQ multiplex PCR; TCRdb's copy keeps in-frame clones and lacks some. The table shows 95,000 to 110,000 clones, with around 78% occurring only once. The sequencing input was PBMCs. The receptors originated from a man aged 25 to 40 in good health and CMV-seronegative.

CDR3 nucleotides: TGCGCCAGCAGCCCGAGGGAAGGACAGGGGGCAGATACGCAGTATTTT. This codes for CASSPREGQGADTQYF. This chain joins TRBV5-1 and TRBJ2-3; 10 bases match TRBD1. The germline V gene encodes CDR1 SGHRS and CDR2 YFSETQ. The CDR3 spans 16 residues. V shed 4 bases and J 4 bases; nucleotides not matched to a gene: 9.

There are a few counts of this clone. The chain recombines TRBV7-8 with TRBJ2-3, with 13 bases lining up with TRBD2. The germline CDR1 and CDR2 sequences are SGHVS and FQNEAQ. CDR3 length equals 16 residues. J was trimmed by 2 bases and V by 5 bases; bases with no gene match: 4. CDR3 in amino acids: CASSRGTSGTTDTQYF. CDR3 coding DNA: TGTGCCAGCAGCCGAGGGACTAGCGGGACCACAGATACGCAGTATTTT.

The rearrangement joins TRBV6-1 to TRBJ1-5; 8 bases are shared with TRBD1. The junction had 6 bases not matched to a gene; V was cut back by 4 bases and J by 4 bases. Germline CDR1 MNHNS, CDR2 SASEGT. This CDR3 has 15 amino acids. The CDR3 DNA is TGTGCCAGCAGTGGGACAGGGATCCCAAATCAGCCCCAGCATTTT. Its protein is CASSGTGIPNQPQHF.

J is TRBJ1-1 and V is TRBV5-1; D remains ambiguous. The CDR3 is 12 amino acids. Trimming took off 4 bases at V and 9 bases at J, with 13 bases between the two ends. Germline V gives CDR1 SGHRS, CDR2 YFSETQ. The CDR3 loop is CASSPETRQAFF. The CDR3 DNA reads TGCGCCAGCAGCCCGGAGACGCGGCAAGCTTTCTTT.

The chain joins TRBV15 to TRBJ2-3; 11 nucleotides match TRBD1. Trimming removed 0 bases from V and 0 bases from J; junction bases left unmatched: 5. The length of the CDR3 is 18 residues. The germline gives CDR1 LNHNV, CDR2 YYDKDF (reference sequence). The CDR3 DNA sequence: TGTGCCACCAGCAGAGATGGGACAGGGGGAACTAGCACAGATACGCAGTATTTT. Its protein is CATSRDGTGGTSTDTQYF.

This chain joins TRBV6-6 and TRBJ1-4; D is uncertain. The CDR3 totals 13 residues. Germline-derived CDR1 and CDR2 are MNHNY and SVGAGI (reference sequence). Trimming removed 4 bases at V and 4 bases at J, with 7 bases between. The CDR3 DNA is TGTGCCAGCAGTTTCCCCGGTAATGAAAAACTGTTTTTT. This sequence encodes CASSFPGNEKLFF.

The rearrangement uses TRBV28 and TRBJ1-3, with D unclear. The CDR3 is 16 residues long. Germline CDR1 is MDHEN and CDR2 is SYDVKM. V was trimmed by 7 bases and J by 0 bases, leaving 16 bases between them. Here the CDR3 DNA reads TGTGCCAGCACCTCCCTGCCAGGTGCCTCTGGAAACACCATATATTTT. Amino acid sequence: CASTSLPGASGNTIYF.

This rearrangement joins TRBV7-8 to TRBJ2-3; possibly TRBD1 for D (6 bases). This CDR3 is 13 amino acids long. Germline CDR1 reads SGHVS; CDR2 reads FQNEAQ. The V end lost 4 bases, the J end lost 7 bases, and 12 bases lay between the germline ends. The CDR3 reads CASSSLQGNTQYF. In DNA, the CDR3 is TGTGCCAGCAGCTCACTGCAGGGGAATACGCAGTATTTT.

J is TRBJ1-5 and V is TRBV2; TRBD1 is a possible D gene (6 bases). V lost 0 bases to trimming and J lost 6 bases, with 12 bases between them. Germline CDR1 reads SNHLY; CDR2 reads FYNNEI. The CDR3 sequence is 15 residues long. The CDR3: CASSEARGGGQPQHF. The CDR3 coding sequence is TGTGCCAGCAGTGAAGCGCGCGGGGGCGGTCAGCCCCAGCATTTT. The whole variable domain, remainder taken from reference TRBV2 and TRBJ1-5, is EPEVTQTPSHQVTQMGQEVILRCVPISNHLYFYWYRQILGQKVEFLVSFYNNEISEKSEIFDDQFSVERPDGSNFTLKIRSTKLEDSAMYFCASSEARGGGQPQHFGDGTRLSIL.

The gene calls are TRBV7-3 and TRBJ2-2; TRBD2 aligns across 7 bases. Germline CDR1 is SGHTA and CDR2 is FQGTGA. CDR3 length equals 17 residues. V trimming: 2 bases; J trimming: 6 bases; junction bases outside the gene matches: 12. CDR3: CASSLWGGAAGAGELFF. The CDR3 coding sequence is TGTGCCAGCAGCTTATGGGGAGGGGCGGCAGGCGCCGGGGAGCTGTTTTTT.

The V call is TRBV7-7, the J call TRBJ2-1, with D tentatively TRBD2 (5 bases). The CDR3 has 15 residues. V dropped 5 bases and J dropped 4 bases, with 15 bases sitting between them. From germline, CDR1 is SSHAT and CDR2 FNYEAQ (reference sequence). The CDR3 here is CASSPEFGGYNEQFF. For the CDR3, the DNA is TGTGCCAGCAGCCCGGAGTTTGGCGGGTACAATGAGCAGTTCTTC.

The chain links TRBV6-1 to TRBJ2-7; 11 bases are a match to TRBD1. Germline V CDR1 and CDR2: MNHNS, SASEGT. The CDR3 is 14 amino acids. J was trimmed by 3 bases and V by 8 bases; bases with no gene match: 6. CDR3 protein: CASRRTGGNYEQYF. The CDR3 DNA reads TGTGCCAGCCGACGGACAGGGGGCAACTACGAGCAGTACTTC.

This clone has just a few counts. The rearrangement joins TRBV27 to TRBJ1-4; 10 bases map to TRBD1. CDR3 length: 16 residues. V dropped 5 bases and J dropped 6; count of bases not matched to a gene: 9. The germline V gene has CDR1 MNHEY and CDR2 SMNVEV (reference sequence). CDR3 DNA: TGTGCCAGCAGTCCCGGGACAGGGGCTTCATATGAAAAACTGTTTTTT. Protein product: CASSPGTGASYEKLFF.

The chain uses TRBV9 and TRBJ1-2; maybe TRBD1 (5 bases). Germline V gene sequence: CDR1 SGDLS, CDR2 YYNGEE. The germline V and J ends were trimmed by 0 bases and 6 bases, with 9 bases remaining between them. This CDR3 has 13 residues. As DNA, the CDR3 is TGTGCCAGCAGCGTAGCAGGGAGGCATGGCTACACCTTC. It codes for CASSVAGRHGYTF.

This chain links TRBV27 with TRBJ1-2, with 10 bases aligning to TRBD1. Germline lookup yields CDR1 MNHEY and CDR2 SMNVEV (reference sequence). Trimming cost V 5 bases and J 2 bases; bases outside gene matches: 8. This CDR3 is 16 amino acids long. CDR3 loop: CASSQWTGGRNYGYTF. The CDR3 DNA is TGTGCCAGCAGTCAATGGACAGGGGGTCGAAACTATGGCTACACCTTC.

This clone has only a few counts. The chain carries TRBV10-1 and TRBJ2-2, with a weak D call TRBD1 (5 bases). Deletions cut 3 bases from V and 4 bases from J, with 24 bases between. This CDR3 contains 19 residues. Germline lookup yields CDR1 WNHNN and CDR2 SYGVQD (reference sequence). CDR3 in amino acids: CASSETVGQGMMGTGELFF. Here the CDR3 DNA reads TGCGCCAGCAGTGAAACGGTTGGGCAGGGTATGATGGGCACCGGGGAGCTGTTTTTT.

The CDR3 coding sequence is TGTGCCTGGAGTCCCCGACAGGGACTCTACAATGAGCAGTTCTTC. As protein: CAWSPRQGLYNEQFF. The chain is built from TRBV30 and TRBJ2-1; D is perhaps TRBD1 (7 bases). Deletions cut 2 bases from V and 3 bases from J, with 14 bases between. The germline V gene has CDR1 GTSNPN and CDR2 SVGIG (reference sequence). CDR3 size: 15 residues. Variable domain in full (rest from reference TRBV30 and TRBJ2-1): SQTIHQWPATLVQPVGSPLSLECTVEGTSNPNLYWYRQAAGRGLQLLFYSVGIGQISSEVPQNLSASRPQDRQFILSSKKLLLSDSGFYLCAWSPRQGLYNEQFFGPGTRLTVL.

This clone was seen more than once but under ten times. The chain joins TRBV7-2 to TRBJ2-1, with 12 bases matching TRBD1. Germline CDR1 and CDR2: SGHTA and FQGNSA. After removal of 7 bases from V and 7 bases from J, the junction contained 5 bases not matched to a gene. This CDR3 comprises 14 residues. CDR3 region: CASMWDRGLNEQFF. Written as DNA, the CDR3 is TGTGCCAGCATGTGGGACAGGGGGCTAAATGAGCAGTTCTTC.

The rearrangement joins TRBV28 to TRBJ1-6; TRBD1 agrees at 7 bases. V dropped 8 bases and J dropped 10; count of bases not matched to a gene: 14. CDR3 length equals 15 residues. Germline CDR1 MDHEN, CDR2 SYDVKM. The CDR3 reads CASRNRQGPMSPLHF. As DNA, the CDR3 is TGTGCCAGCCGCAACCGACAGGGTCCCATGTCACCCCTCCACTTT.

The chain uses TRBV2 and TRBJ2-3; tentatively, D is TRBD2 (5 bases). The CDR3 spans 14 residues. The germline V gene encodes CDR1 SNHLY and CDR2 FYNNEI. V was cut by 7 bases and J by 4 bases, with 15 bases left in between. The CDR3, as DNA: TGTGCCAGCATTAGTGATAGCGTCGCAGATACGCAGTATTTT. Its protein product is CASISDSVADTQYF.

The CDR3 coding sequence is TGTGCCAGCAGCCCGGTAGCGGGGGGACTCACAGATACGCAGTATTTT. Protein sequence: CASSPVAGGLTDTQYF. This chain uses TRBV7-3 with TRBJ2-3; 10 bases are shared with TRBD2. V lost 5 bases to trimming and J lost 2 bases; unmatched junction nucleotides: 7. Looked up from germline, CDR1 is SGHTA and CDR2 is FQGTGA. The CDR3 is 16 amino acids.

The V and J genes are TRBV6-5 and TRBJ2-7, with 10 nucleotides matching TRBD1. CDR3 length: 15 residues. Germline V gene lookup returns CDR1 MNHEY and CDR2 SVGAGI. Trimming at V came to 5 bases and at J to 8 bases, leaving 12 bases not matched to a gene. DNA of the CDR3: TGTGCCAGCAGTCCCACCTCCGGGACAGGGGCCCAGCAGTACTTC. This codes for CASSPTSGTGAQQYF.

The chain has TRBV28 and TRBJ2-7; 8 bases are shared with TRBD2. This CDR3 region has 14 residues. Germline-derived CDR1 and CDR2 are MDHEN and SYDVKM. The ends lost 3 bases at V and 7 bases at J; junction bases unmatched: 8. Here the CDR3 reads CASSFPGGPGEQYF. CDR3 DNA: TGTGCCAGCAGTTTTCCGGGAGGGCCGGGGGAGCAGTACTTC.

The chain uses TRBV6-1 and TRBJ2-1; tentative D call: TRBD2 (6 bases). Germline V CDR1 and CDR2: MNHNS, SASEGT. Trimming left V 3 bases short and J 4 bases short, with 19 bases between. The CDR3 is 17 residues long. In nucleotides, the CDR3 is TGTGCCAGCAGTGACTTGTCTGGAGGGGCGAGGTACAATGAGCAGTTCTTC. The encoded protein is CASSDLSGGARYNEQFF.

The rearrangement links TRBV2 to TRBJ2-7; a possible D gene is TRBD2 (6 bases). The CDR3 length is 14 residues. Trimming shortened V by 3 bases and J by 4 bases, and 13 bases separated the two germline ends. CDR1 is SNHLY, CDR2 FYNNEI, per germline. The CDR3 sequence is CASSDYGGSYEQYF. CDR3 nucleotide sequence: TGTGCCAGCAGTGATTACGGGGGTTCGTACGAGCAGTACTTC.

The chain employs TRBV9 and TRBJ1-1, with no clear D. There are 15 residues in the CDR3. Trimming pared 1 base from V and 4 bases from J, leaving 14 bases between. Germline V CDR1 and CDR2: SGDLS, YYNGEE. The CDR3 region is CASSVYWGGGTEAFF. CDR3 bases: TGTGCCAGCAGCGTATACTGGGGAGGAGGCACTGAAGCTTTCTTT.

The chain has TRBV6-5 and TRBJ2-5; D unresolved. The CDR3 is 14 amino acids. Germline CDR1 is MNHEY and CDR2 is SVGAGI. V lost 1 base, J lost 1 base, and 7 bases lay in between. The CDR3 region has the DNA TGTGCCAGCAGTTACTACGCAGGCCAAGAGACCCAGTACTTC. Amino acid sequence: CASSYYAGQETQYF.

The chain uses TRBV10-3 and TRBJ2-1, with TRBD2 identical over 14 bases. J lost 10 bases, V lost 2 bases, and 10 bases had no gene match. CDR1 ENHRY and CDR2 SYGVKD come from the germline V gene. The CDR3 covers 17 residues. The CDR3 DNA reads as TGTGCCATCAGTGAGCCCCTTGGGACTAGCGGGAGCTGCGAGCAGTTCTTC. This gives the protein CAISEPLGTSGSCEQFF.

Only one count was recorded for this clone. The CDR3 DNA follows: TGTGCCAGCAGCCTAAACCTGGAGGCTTTCTTT. It codes for CASSLNLEAFF. The chain carries TRBV11-2 and TRBJ1-1; D is ambiguous. CDR1 is SGHAT, CDR2 FQNNGV, per germline. The V end was cut by 5 bases, the J end by 11 bases, with 12 bases between. There are 11 residues in the CDR3.

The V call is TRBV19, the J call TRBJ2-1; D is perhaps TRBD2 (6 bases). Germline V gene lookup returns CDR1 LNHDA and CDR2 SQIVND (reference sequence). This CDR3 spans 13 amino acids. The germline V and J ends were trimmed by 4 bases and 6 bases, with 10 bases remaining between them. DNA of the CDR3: TGTGCCAGTAGTAGCGGGGCGTTCAATGAGCAGTTCTTC. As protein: CASSSGAFNEQFF. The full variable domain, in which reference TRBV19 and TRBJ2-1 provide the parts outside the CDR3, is DGGITQSPKYLFRKEGQNVTLSCEQNLNHDAMYWYRQDPGQGLRLIYYSQIVNDFQKGDIAEGYSVSREKKESFPLTVTSAQKNPTAFYLCASSSGAFNEQFFGPGTRLTVL.